This is a list of T cell receptor beta chains from one sample in a study of blood T cell repertoires in COVID-19. Profiled with immunoSEQ multiplex PCR; TCRdb holds only in-frame clones, not every one. There are 230,000 or so clones in the sample; around 84% occur only once, and around 1.5% lies in the top ten. The sequenced sample was peripheral blood. Source of these receptors: a woman aged 40 to 50 who had recovered from COVID-19. Both conserved end residues are trimmed from each CDR3.

j_call	v_call	cdr3_aa
TRBJ2-3	TRBV27	ASRHSYVGADTQY
TRBJ1-1	TRBV29-1	SVVVVPGNTEAF
TRBJ1-3	TRBV5-6	ASSRKVTGSFPNTIY
TRBJ1-2	TRBV6-5	ASSSGQGSYGYT
TRBJ1-2	TRBV10-3	AISDSQASNYGYT
TRBJ2-6	TRBV3-1/TRBV3-2	ASSQQGSGANVLT
TRBJ1-4	TRBV7-8	ASSEQGARKLF
TRBJ2-3	TRBV28	ASNPYRSRGTDTQY
TRBJ2-5	TRBV19	ASMDYSQETQY
TRBJ2-7	TRBV7-9	ASSLIGGSYEQY
TRBJ2-5	TRBV3-1/TRBV3-2	ASSPTSGGETQY
TRBJ1-4	TRBV15	ATSRTDSLVEKLF
TRBJ1-1	TRBV7-3	ASSTQGNTEAF
TRBJ2-2	TRBV11-1	ASSIDRDTGELF
TRBJ2-7	TRBV6-5	ASSRQGTGYEQY
TRBJ1-5	TRBV18	ASSPFGGSNQPQH
TRBJ2-3	TRBV7-9	ASSLLAGGTTDTQY
TRBJ1-1	TRBV19	ASSYGTALAEAF
TRBJ2-3	TRBV7-3	ASSPSGGEDTQY
TRBJ1-1	TRBV10-3	ATLGINTEAF
TRBJ2-7	TRBV5-5	ASSLDYSEAYEQY
TRBJ2-7	TRBV28	ASSPTTGPEQY
TRBJ2-3	TRBV5-4	ASSLVGSGGASADTQY
TRBJ1-1	TRBV7-3	ASSLRGYRDRVLTEAF
TRBJ1-4	TRBV7-8	ASSLYGSGGNREKLF